The rows below give T cell receptor beta chains drawn from one sample of a study of blood T cell repertoires in COVID-19. The protocol was immunoSEQ multiplex PCR, while the TCRdb copy is restricted to in-frame clones and leaves out a portion. Of 150,000 to 200,000 clones in the sample, 80% to 90% are singletons; the top ten hold more than 2.5%. Material: peripheral blood. Receptors originate from a man in his fifties or sixties with acute or convalescent COVID-19. The CDR3 runs from the conserved cysteine through the conserved F or W.

j_gene,v_gene,CDR3aa
TRBJ1-4,TRBV7-9,CASSLSGSSEKLFF
TRBJ2-7,TRBV27,CASSWGTGGSYEQYF
TRBJ2-2,TRBV19,CASLRLAGTGELFF
TRBJ2-1,TRBV6-5,CASITTQGAPNEQFF
TRBJ2-7,TRBV14,CASSHQTGTGLYEQYF
TRBJ1-5,TRBV4-1,CASSPTGISNQPQHF
TRBJ1-4,TRBV10-1,CASSGHRGLSEKLFF
TRBJ2-3,TRBV9,CASSVGGRNTDTQYF
TRBJ2-5,TRBV15,CATSRDRLAGSQETQYF
TRBJ2-2,TRBV6-4,CASTYNTNTGELFF
TRBJ1-6,TRBV7-9,CASSLQGMLRSPLHF
TRBJ1-1,TRBV7-9,CASSPSLKTKAYTEAFF
TRBJ2-7,TRBV27,CASSLSMGGRGSYEQYF
TRBJ2-1,TRBV27,CASSLAGQAYNEQFF
TRBJ2-3,TRBV10-2,CASSEGGMAGDTQYF
TRBJ2-3,TRBV10-3,CAISESLAQRKGTDTQYF
TRBJ1-1,TRBV19,CASSIDRGKGTEAFF
TRBJ1-1,TRBV5-5,CASSWRQTNTEAFF
TRBJ1-2,TRBV18,CASSPRGSYGYTF
TRBJ2-1,TRBV2,CASGAGTSGYNEQFF
TRBJ1-2,TRBV5-1,CASSPDTLPDYGYTF
TRBJ1-5,TRBV19,CASKGAGFENQPQHF
TRBJ2-2,TRBV27,CASSPSGSETGELFF
TRBJ1-1,TRBV7-2,CASSSRLNTEAFF
TRBJ2-7,TRBV5-1,CASSLWDSSYEQYF
TRBJ2-3,TRBV20-1,CSASPRTSGRTTDTQYF
TRBJ1-2,TRBV7-2,CASSSQGDRMNYGYTF
TRBJ1-2,TRBV19,CASSLGPYGYTF
TRBJ1-4,TRBV2,CASYALGTANEKLFF
TRBJ1-1,TRBV15,CATSRDELGNTEAFF
TRBJ2-6,TRBV6-4,CASSGTGNSGANVLTF
TRBJ1-3,TRBV2,CASSYRGTGLGNTIYF
TRBJ1-6,TRBV5-4,CASSFDRVRSPLHF
TRBJ1-4,TRBV12-3/TRBV12-4,CASSRQGPILFF
TRBJ2-1,TRBV7-3,CASSLVGGSNNEQFF